This TCR beta chain was recorded in a study of shared T cell receptors in the human thymus. TCRdb's table, derived via immunoSEQ multiplex PCR, lists solely in-frame clones and lacks some. The sample includes about 660,000 clones, around 87% of them seen just once. V shed 4 bases and J shed 0 bases, with 10 bases lying between them. The CDR3 runs to 14 residues. Germline CDR1 and CDR2: SQVTM and ANQGSEA. This clone was recorded once. These data were also filed under a second study, of human thymus T cells. As that study records: Corrective heart surgery yielded the resections from which the thymus tissue came.

The rearrangement uses TRBV29-1 and TRBJ2-1; D unresolved. The sequenced sample consisted of thymocytes. The clonotype comes from a boy under three years old with a congenital heart defect. CDR3 residues: CSVVRVYSYNEQFF. The DNA of the CDR3 is TGCAGCGTTGTACGGGTTTACTCCTACAATGAGCAGTTCTTC.